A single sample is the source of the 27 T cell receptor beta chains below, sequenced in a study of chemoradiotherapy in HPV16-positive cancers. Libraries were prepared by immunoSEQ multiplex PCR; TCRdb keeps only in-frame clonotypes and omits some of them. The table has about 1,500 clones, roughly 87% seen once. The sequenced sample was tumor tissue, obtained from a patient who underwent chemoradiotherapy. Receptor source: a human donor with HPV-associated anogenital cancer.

CDR3 DNA: TGTGCCAGCAGTGATTCAGCGGGGGGGAGTGCAGATACGCAGTATTTT. This codes for CASSDSAGGSADTQYF. This chain connects TRBV6-4 to TRBJ2-3; 10 nucleotides match TRBD2. The V segment lost 3 bases and the J segment 4 bases; nucleotides outside the gene matches: 7. CDR1 MRHNA and CDR2 SNTAGT come from the germline V gene. The CDR3 contains 16 residues.

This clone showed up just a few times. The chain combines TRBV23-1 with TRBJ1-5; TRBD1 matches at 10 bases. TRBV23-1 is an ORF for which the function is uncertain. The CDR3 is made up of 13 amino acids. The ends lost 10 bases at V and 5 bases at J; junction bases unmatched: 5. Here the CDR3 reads CATPGQGYQPQHF. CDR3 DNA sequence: TGCGCCACCCCGGGACAGGGGTATCAGCCCCAGCATTTT.

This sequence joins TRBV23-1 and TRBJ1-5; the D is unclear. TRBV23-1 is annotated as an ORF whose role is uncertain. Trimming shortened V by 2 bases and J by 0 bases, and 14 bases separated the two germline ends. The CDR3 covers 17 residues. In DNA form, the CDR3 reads TGCGCCAGCAGTCAACGTTTCAACCGGGATAGCAATCAGCCCCAGCATTTT. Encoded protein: CASSQRFNRDSNQPQHF.

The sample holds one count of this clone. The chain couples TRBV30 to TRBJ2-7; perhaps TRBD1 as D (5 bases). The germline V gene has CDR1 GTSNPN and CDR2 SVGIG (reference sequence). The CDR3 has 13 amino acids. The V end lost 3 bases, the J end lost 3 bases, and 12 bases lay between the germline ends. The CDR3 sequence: CAWSWTTYYEQYF. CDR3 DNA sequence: TGTGCCTGGAGCTGGACAACTTACTACGAGCAGTACTTC.

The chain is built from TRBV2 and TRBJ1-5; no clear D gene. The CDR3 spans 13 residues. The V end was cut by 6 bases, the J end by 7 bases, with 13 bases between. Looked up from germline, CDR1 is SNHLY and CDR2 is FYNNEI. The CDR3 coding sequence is TGTGCCAGCAGATACAGAGAAGAACAGCCCCAGCATTTT. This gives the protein CASRYREEQPQHF.

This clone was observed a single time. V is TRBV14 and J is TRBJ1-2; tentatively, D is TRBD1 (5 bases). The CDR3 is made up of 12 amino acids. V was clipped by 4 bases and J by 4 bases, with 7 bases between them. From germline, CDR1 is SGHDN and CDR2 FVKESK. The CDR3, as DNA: TGTGCCAGCAGCCTGGACACCTATGGCTACACCTTC. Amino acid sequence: CASSLDTYGYTF.

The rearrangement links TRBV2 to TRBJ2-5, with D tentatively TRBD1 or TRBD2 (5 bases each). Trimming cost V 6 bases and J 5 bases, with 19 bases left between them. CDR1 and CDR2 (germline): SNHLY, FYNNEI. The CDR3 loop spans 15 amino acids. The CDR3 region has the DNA TGTGCCAGCAGCCCGGGACCGACGGGTGGGGAGACCCAGTACTTC. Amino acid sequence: CASSPGPTGGETQYF.

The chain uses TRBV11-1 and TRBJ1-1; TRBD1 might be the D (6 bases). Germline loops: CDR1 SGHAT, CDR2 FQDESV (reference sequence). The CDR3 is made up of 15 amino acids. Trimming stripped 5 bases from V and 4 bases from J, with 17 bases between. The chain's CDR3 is CASSKKGGSGTEAFF. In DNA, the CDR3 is TGTGCCAGCAGCAAGAAGGGGGGGTCCGGCACTGAAGCTTTCTTT.

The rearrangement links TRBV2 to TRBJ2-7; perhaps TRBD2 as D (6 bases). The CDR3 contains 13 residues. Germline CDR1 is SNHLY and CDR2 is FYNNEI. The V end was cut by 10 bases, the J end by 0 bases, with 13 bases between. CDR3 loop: CATLGGSSYEQYF. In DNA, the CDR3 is TGTGCCACATTGGGGGGAAGCTCCTACGAGCAGTACTTC.

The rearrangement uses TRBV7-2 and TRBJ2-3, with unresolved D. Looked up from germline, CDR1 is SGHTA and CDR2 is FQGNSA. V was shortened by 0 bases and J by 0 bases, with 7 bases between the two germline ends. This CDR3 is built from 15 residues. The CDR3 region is CASSLAGPSTDTQYF. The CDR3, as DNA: TGTGCCAGCAGCTTAGCGGGCCCTAGCACAGATACGCAGTATTTT.

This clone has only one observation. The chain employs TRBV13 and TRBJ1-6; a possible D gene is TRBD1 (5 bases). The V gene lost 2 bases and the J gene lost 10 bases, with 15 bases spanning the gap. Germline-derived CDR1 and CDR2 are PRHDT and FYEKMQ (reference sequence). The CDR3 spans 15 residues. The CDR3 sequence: CASSLTRGSGSPLHF. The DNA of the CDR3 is TGTGCCAGCAGCTTAACGCGGGGGTCGGGGTCACCCCTCCACTTT.

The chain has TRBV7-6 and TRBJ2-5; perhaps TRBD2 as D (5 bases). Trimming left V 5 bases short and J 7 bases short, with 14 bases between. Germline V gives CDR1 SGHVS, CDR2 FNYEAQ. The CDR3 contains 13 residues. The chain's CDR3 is CASSRGLHGTQYF. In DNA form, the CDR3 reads TGTGCCAGCAGCCGAGGACTGCACGGGACCCAGTACTTC.

CDR3 nucleotide sequence: TGTGCTAGTGGACCTCAGGGGAGTAGAAACACCGGGGAGCTGTTTTTT. Protein product: CASGPQGSRNTGELFF. The chain has TRBV12-5 and TRBJ2-2, with D possibly being TRBD1 (6 bases). V was trimmed by 6 bases and J by 2 bases, leaving 16 bases between them. The V gene's germline CDR1 is LGHNT and CDR2 FRNRAP. The CDR3 has 16 amino acids.

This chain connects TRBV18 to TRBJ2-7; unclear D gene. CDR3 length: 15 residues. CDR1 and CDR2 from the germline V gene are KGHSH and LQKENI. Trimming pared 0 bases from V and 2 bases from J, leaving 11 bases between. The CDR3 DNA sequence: TGTGCCAGCTCACCACCGGGGAAGGAGACCTACGAGCAGTACTTC. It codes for CASSPPGKETYEQYF.

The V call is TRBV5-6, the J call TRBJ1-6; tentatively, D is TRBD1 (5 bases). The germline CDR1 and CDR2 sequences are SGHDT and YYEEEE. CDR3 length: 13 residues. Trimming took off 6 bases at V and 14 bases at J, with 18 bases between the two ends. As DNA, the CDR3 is TGTGCCAGCACTTTGTGGGACCAGGCGACCCTCCACTTT. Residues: CASTLWDQATLHF.

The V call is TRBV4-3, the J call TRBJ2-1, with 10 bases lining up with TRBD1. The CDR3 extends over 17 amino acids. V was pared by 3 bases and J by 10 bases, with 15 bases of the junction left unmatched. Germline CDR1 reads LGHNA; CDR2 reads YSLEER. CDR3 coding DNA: TGCGCCAGCAGCCAGAGGTCCTTAGACAGGGGGCATGGGGAGCAGTTCTTC. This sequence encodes CASSQRSLDRGHGEQFF.

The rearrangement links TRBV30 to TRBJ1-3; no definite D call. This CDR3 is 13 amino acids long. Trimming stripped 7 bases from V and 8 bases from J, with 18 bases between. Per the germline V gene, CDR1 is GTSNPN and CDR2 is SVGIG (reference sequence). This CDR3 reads CASRKGAGDTIYF. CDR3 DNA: TGTGCCTCTCGCAAGGGTGCCGGGGACACCATATATTTT.

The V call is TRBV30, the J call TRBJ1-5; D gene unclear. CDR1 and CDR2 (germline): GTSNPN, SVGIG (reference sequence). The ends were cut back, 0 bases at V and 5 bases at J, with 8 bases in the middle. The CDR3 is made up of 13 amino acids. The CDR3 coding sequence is TGTGCCTGGAGTGTAGGGATAGATCAGCCCCAGCATTTT. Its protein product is CAWSVGIDQPQHF.

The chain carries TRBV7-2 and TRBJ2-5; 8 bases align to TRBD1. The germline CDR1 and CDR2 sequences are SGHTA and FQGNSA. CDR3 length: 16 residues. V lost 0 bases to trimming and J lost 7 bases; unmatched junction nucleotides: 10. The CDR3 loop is CASSLAGGRGRVTQYF. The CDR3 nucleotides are TGTGCCAGCAGCTTAGCGGGGGGCAGGGGGCGGGTGACCCAGTACTTC. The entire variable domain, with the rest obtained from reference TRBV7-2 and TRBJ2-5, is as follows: GAGVSQSPSNKVTEKGKDVELRCDPISGHTALYWYRQSLGQGLEFLIYFQGNSAPDKSGLPSDRFSAERTGGSVSTLTIQRTQQEDSAVYLCASSLAGGRGRVTQYFGPGTRLLVL.

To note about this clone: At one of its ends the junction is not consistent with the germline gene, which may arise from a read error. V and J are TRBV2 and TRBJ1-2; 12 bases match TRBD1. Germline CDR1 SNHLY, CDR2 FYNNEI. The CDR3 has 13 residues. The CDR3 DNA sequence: TGTGCCAGCAGTTTAGGGACAGGGGGCTCGACTAACTTC. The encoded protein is CASSLGTGGSTNF.

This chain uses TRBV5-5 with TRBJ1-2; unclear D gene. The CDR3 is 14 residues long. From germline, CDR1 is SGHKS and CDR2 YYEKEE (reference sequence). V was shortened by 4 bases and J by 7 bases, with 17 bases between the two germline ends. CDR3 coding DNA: TGTGCCAGCAGCACCCTGGCCGGCGGTATTGGCTACACCTTC. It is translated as CASSTLAGGIGYTF.

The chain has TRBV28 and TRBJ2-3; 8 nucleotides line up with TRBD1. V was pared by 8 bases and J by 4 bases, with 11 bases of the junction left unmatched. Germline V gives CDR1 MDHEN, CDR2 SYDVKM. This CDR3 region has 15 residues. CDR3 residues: CASDVNRGSADTQYF. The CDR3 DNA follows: TGTGCCAGCGACGTAAACAGGGGGAGTGCAGATACGCAGTATTTT. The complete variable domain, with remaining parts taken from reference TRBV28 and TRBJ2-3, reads DVKVTQSSRYLVKRTGEKVFLECVQDMDHENMFWYRQDPGLGLRLIYFSYDVKMKEKGDIPEGYSVSREKKERFSLILESASTNQTSMYLCASDVNRGSADTQYFGPGTRLTVL.

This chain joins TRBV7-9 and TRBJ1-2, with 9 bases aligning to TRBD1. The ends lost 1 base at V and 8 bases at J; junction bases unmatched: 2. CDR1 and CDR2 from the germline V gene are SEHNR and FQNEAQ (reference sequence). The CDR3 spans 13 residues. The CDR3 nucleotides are TGTGCCAGCAGCTTAGAGACAGGGGGAGGCTACACCTTC. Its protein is CASSLETGGGYTF.

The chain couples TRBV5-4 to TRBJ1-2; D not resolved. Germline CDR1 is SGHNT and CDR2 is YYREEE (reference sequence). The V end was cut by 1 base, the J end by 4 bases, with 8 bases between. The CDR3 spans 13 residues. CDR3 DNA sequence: TGTGCCAGCAGCTTGCAAGGGATCTATGGCTACACCTTC. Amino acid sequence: CASSLQGIYGYTF.

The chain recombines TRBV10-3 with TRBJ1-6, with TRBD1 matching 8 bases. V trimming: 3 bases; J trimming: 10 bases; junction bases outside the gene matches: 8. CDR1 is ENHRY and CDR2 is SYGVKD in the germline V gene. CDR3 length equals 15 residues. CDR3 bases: TGTGCCATCAGTGATCCGACAGGGGATAGATCACCCCTCCACTTT. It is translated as CAISDPTGDRSPLHF.

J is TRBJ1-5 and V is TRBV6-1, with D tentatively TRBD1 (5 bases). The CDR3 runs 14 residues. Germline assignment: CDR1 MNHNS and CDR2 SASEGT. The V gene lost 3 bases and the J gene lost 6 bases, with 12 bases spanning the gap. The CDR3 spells CASSDVGGGQPQHF. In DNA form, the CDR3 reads TGTGCCAGCAGTGACGTGGGGGGTGGTCAGCCCCAGCATTTT.

This chain's CDR3 is CASSQDIWSTDTQYF. The DNA for the CDR3 is TGCGCCAGCAGCCAAGATATCTGGTCCACAGATACGCAGTATTTT. The V and J genes are TRBV4-1 and TRBJ2-3; the D is unclear. The CDR3 is 15 amino acids. The germline V gene has CDR1 MGHRA and CDR2 YSYEKL. Trimming removed 0 bases at V and 2 bases at J, with 9 bases between.